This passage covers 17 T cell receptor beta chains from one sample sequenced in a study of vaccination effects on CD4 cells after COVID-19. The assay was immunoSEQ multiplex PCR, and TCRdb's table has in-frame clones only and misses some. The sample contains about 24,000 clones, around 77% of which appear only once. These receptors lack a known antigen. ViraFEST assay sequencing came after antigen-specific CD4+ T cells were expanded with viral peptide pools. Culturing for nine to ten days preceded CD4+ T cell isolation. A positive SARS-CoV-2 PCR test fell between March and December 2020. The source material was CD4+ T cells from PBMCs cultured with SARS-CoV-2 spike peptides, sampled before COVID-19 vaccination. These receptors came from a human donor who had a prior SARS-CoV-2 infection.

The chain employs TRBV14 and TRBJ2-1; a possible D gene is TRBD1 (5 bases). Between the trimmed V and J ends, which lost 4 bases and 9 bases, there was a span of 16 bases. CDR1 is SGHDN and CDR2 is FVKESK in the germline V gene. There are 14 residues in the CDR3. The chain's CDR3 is CASSRCRRVCEQFF. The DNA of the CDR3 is TGTGCCAGCAGCCGCTGTCGCAGGGTATGTGAGCAGTTCTTC.

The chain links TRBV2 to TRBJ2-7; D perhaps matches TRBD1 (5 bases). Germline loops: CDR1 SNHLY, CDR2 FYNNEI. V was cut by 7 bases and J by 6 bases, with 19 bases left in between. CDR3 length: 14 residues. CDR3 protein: CASKVGRYDGEQYF. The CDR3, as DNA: TGTGCCAGCAAGGTGGGGCGGTACGACGGCGAGCAGTACTTC.

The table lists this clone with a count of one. This CDR3 is CASSLAGDGNEQYF. CDR3 DNA sequence: TGCGCCAGCAGCTTGGCAGGGGATGGGAACGAGCAGTACTTC. The rearrangement joins TRBV5-1 to TRBJ2-7; a weak D match, TRBD1 (6 bases). V was shortened by 0 bases and J by 5 bases, with 12 bases between the two germline ends. The CDR3 consists of 14 residues. Germline V gene data show CDR1 as SGHRS and CDR2 as YFSETQ.

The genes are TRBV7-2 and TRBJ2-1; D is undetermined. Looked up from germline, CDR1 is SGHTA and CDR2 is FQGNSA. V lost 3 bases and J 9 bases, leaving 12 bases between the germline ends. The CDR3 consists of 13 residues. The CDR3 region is CASSLYRGGEQFF. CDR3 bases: TGTGCCAGCAGCTTGTACCGCGGCGGTGAGCAGTTCTTC.

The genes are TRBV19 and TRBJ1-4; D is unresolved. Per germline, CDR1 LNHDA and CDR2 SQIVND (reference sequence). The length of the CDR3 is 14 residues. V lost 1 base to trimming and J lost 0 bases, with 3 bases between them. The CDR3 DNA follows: TGTGCCAGTAGTATAGCTACAACTAATGAAAAACTGTTTTTT. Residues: CASSIATTNEKLFF.

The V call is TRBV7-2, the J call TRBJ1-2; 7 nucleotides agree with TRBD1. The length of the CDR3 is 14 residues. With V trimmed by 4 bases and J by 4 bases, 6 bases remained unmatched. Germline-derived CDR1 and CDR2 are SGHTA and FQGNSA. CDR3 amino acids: CASSSYRGGYGYTF. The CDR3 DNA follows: TGTGCCAGCAGCTCATACAGGGGTGGCTATGGCTACACCTTC.

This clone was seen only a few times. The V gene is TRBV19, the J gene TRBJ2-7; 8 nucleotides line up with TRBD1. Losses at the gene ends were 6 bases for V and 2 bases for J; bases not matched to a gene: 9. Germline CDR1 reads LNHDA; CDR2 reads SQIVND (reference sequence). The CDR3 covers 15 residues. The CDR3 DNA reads TGTGCCAGTAGCAGACTGGGACAGGTCCCCTACGAGCAGTACTTC. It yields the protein CASSRLGQVPYEQYF.

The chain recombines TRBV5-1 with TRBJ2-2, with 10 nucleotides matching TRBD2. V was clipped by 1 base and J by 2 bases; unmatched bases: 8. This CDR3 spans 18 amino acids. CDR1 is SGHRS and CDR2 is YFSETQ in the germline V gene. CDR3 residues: CASSLFLAGAINTGELFF. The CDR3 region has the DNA TGCGCCAGCAGCTTGTTTCTAGCGGGGGCTATAAACACCGGGGAGCTGTTTTTT.

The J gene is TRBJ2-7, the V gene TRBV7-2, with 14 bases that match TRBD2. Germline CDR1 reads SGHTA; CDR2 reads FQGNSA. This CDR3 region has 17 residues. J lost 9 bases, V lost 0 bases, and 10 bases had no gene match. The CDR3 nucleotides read TGTGCCAGCAGCTTAGCTACGGGACTAGCGGGAGCAGTTGCGCAGTACTTC. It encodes CASSLATGLAGAVAQYF.

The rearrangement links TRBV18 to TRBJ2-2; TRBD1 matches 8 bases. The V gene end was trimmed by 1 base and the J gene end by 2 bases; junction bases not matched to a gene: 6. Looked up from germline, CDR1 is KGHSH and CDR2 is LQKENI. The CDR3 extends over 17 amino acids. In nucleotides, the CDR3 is TGTGCCAGCTCACCACAAGACAGGGGTTTTAACACCGGGGAGCTGTTTTTT. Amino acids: CASSPQDRGFNTGELFF.

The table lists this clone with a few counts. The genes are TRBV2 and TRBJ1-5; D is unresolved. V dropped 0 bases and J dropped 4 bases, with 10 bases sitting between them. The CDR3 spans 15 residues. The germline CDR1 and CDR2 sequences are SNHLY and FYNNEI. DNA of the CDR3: TGTGCCAGCAGTGAAGCGGGGTGGACGAATCAGCCCCAGCATTTT. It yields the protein CASSEAGWTNQPQHF.

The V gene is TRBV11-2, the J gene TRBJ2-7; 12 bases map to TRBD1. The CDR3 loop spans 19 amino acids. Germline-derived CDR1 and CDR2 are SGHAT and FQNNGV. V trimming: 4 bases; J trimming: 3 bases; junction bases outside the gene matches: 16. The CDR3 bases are TGTGCCAGCAGCTCCATAAACCGGGACAGGGGGCCGGGTCGCTACGAGCAGTACTTC. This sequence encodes CASSSINRDRGPGRYEQYF.

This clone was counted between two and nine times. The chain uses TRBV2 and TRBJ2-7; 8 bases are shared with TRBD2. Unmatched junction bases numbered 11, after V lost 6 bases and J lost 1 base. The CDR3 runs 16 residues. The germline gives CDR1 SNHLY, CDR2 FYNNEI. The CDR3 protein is CASRPRSGGYSYEQYF. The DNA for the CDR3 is TGTGCCAGCAGACCAAGGAGCGGGGGCTATTCCTACGAGCAGTACTTC.

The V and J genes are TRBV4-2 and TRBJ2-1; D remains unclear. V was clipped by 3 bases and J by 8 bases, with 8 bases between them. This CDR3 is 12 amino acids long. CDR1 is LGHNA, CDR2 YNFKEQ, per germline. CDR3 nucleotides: TGTGCCAGCAGCCAGAGTATCGATGAGCAGTTCTTC. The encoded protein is CASSQSIDEQFF.

CDR3 nucleotide sequence: TGCGCCAGCAGCATTTCAGGGGGCACTGAAGCTTTCTTT. Translating gives CASSISGGTEAFF. This sequence joins TRBV5-1 and TRBJ1-1, with 7 nucleotides matching TRBD1. The CDR3 has 13 residues. The ends lost 4 bases at V and 4 bases at J; junction bases unmatched: 4. CDR1 is SGHRS, CDR2 YFSETQ, per germline.

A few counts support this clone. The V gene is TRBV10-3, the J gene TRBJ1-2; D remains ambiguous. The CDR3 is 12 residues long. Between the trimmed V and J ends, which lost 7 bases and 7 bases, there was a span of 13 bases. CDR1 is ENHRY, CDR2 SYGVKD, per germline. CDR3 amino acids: CAINGPEGGYTF. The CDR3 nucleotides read TGTGCCATCAATGGCCCGGAGGGTGGCTACACCTTC.

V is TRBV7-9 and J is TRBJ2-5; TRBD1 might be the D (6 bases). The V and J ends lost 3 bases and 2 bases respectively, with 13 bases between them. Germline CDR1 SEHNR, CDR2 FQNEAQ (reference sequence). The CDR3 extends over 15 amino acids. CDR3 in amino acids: CASSFLAGVQETQYF. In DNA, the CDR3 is TGTGCCAGCAGCTTCCTTGCAGGGGTGCAAGAGACCCAGTACTTC.